Reported below is one TCR beta chain. Its specificity is unknown. One end of the junction fails to match germline, which may point to a read error. A modified ARM-PCR protocol with three rounds of nested PCR amplified TCRbeta. TCRdb re-derived calls from the multiplex PCR reads in MiXCR, one entry per CDR3 protein. Of 100,000 to 120,000 distinct CDR3 sequences listed, about 87% are singletons. This entry belongs to a study of tumor and adjacent non-tumor tissue in lung cancer. Study background: Histology: 12 adenocarcinoma, a couple of squamous cell carcinoma, 1 small cell lung cancer. Aged roughly 30 to 85 years, patients included approximately 11 men and about 5 women with stage I to III disease. Samples averaged around 4 million productive TCRbeta reads each.

No cell sorting was done before RNA was extracted from the tissue. Points from the study as a whole: TCR diversity was significantly greater in tumor than normal lung tissue.

The CDR3 length is 12 residues. CDR1 and CDR2 (germline): MDHEN, SYDVKM. This chain uses TRBV28 with TRBJ1-6; TRBD1 is a possible D gene (6 bases). This clonotype originated in a man in his 70s with non-small cell lung cancer. Sequenced material: lung tumor tissue. CDR3 in amino acids: CANSEGDSLLHF. For the CDR3, the DNA is TGTGCCAACAGTGAGGGGGACTCACTCCTCCACTTT.